This TCR beta chain was profiled in a study of blood T cell repertoires in COVID-19. Overall study context: Researchers got acute and convalescent COVID-19 samples from the United States, Italy and Spain.

In the authors' methods: Amplification of reference gene primers provided the estimated nucleated cell counts. The data were produced by immunoSEQ multiplex PCR, yet TCRdb's version contains in-frame clones alone and is incomplete. The DNA gave D and trimming, while V, J and clone size come from that table. Here the sample spans 68,000 or so clones, roughly 85% being singletons. In germline, CDR1 is LGHDT, CDR2 YNNKEL (reference sequence). The CDR3 is 14 residues long. Trimming removed 1 base from V and 4 bases from J; junction bases left unmatched: 3. This clonotype was sampled from a human donor in a cohort sampled during active COVID-19. Sequenced material: peripheral blood. The V gene is TRBV3-1 (or the pseudogene TRBV3-2), the J gene TRBJ2-5, with 7 bases that match TRBD2. The CDR3 is CASSQGGGRETQYF. The DNA of the CDR3 is TGTGCCAGCAGCCAAGGGGGGGGTAGAGAGACCCAGTACTTC.